The 5 T cell receptor beta chains below were found in one sample sequenced in a study of liver allograft versus peripheral blood T cells. Study details: Recipients' peripheral blood served as the comparator for T cell receptor repertoires in transplanted livers.

Using its own MiXCR run on the reads, TCRdb lists one record per CDR3 protein. The table has thousands of distinct CDR3 sequences, 16% seen once. The receptors come from a human patient who had a liver transplant. The graft donor may have contributed some T cells.

By sample fraction, this clonotype is medium-sized. The rearrangement uses TRBV19 and TRBJ1-5; unclear D gene. Trimming cost V 5 bases and J 0 bases, with 8 bases left between them. Germline assignment: CDR1 LNHDA and CDR2 SQIVND (reference sequence). The CDR3 extends over 14 amino acids. For the CDR3, the DNA is TGTGCCAGTAGTCGCAGTCATAGCAATCAGCCCCAGCATTTT. Encoded protein: CASSRSHSNQPQHF.

This chain links TRBV27 with TRBJ2-5; 7 positions match TRBD1. V shed 7 bases, J shed 4 bases, and the junction held 15 bases outside the gene matches. The germline gives CDR1 MNHEY, CDR2 SMNVEV (reference sequence). This CDR3 comprises 16 residues. In DNA form, the CDR3 reads TGTGCCAGCATTCATATGTTGGGACAGCCTAGAGAGACCCAGTACTTC. This sequence encodes CASIHMLGQPRETQYF.

This clonotype was counted at least ten times. The chain is built from TRBV12-3 or TRBV12-4 and TRBJ1-6, with 8 positions matching TRBD1. The CDR3 sequence is 15 residues long. The V segment lost 5 bases and the J segment 8 bases; nucleotides outside the gene matches: 8. DNA for the CDR3: TGTGCCAGCAGTCCCGACAGGGGTTCCTATTCACCCCTCCACTTT. It translates to CASSPDRGSYSPLHF.

This chain joins TRBV7-2 and TRBJ1-5; 9 positions agree with TRBD1. In germline, CDR1 is SGHTA, CDR2 FQGNSA. The CDR3 consists of 16 residues. V was clipped by 4 bases and J by 3 bases; unmatched bases: 7. DNA for the CDR3: TGTGCCAGCAGCTCCGGACAGGGGTCGGACAATCAGCCCCAGCATTTT. Translation gives CASSSGQGSDNQPQHF.

This rearrangement joins TRBV11-2 to TRBJ1-1, with D perhaps matching TRBD1 (5 bases). Looked up from germline, CDR1 is SGHAT and CDR2 is FQNNGV. The V end was cut by 4 bases, the J end by 2 bases, with 11 bases between. The CDR3 loop spans 14 amino acids. CDR3 amino acids: CASSSRDGNTEAFF. The CDR3 nucleotides read TGTGCCAGCAGCTCCCGGGACGGAAACACTGAAGCTTTCTTT.